These 11 T cell receptor beta chains originate from one sample sequenced in a study of T-cell memory formation after mild COVID-19. TCRdb re-analysed the 5' RACE reads in MiXCR, keeping a single row per CDR3 protein. The table shows over 450,000 distinct CDR3 sequences, with just over 20% occurring only once. Input material: PBMCs or a T cell subset sorted from them (not recorded which). These receptors were taken from an adult woman who had mild COVID-19 (a few samples of this study predate the infection). Cell type and time point are not known.

This clonotype turned up a few times. The chain employs TRBV5-1 and TRBJ1-2; TRBD1 is a possible D gene (5 bases). Germline V lookup: CDR1 SGHRS, CDR2 YFSETQ. The CDR3 has 13 residues. Trimming left V 2 bases short and J 7 bases short, with 12 bases between. The CDR3 nucleotides are TGCGCCAGCAGCTTTGAGGGGCGGTCTGGCTACACCTTC. This gives the protein CASSFEGRSGYTF.

The genes are TRBV5-1 and TRBJ2-1; D not certain. Germline assignment: CDR1 SGHRS and CDR2 YFSETQ. There are 15 residues in the CDR3. Trimming took 0 bases from V and 5 from J, leaving 12 bases between them. The CDR3 is CASSLVSPVDNEQFF. The CDR3 DNA reads TGCGCCAGCAGCTTGGTGAGCCCCGTCGACAATGAGCAGTTCTTC. Filled out from reference TRBV5-1 and TRBJ2-1, the complete variable domain reads KAGVTQTPRYLIKTRGQQVTLSCSPISGHRSVSWYQQTPGQGLQFLFEYFSETQRNKGNFPGRFSGRQFSNSRSEMNVSTLELGDSALYLCASSLVSPVDNEQFFGPGTRLTVL.

This clonotype was seen more than once but under ten times. The chain couples TRBV11-2 to TRBJ1-1, with D uncertain. CDR3 length: 13 residues. V lost 3 bases and J 8 bases, leaving 13 bases between the germline ends. Germline V CDR1 and CDR2: SGHAT, FQNNGV. The CDR3 sequence: CASSFSRDLEAFF. DNA of the CDR3: TGTGCCAGCAGCTTCTCCCGGGATCTCGAAGCTTTCTTT.

The rearrangement links TRBV5-6 to TRBJ2-7; 9 bases line up with TRBD1. Unmatched junction bases numbered 6, after V lost 0 bases and J lost 5 bases. Germline CDR1 and CDR2: SGHDT and YYEEEE. The CDR3 length is 15 residues. DNA for the CDR3: TGTGCCAGCAGCTTGGAGGGGACAGGGTCGGACGAGCAGTACTTC. It is translated as CASSLEGTGSDEQYF.

The V and J genes are TRBV30 and TRBJ2-2; a possible D gene is TRBD1 (5 bases). The germline V and J ends were trimmed by 2 bases and 6 bases, with 10 bases remaining between them. CDR3 length: 13 residues. The germline CDR1 and CDR2 sequences are GTSNPN and SVGIG (reference sequence). CDR3: CAWSQGNAGELFF. The CDR3 DNA sequence: TGTGCCTGGAGTCAGGGAAACGCCGGGGAGCTGTTTTTT.

The chain has TRBV11-2 and TRBJ2-1; a weak D match, TRBD2 (6 bases). The CDR3 is 12 residues long. Trimming stripped 5 bases from V and 9 bases from J, with 11 bases between. Germline values: CDR1 SGHAT, CDR2 FQNNGV. CDR3 region: CASSGGIGEQFF. DNA of the CDR3: TGTGCCAGCAGCGGAGGGATAGGTGAGCAGTTCTTC. The full variable domain, with the rest looked up from reference TRBV11-2 and TRBJ2-1, is EAGVAQSPRYKIIEKRQSVAFWCNPISGHATLYWYQQILGQGPKLLIQFQNNGVVDDSQLPKDRFSAERLKGVDSTLKIQPAKLEDSAVYLCASSGGIGEQFFGPGTRLTVL.

The V and J genes are TRBV12-3 or TRBV12-4 and TRBJ1-2; tentatively, D is TRBD1 (5 bases). The CDR3 is made up of 12 amino acids. The germline V and J ends were trimmed by 0 bases and 11 bases, with 10 bases remaining between them. The CDR3 nucleotides read TGTGCCAGCAGTTTAGCGCCCCAGGGATACACCTTC. Protein product: CASSLAPQGYTF.

There are a few counts of this clonotype. Sequence at one end of the junction differs from germline and may be a read error. J is TRBJ2-7 and V is TRBV3-1, with a possible D match to TRBD2 (5 bases). This CDR3 has 13 amino acids. Germline V gene sequence: CDR1 LGHDT, CDR2 YNNKEL (reference sequence). The chain's CDR3 is CASSQDGGRPRHF. The CDR3 nucleotides are TGTGCCAGCAGCCAAGATGGCGGGCGGCCGAGGCACTTC.

V gene TRBV6-5 combines with J gene TRBJ2-1; 9 bases line up with TRBD1. The J segment lost 7 bases and the V segment lost 5 bases, leaving 12 bases of the junction unmatched. The germline V gene encodes CDR1 MNHEY and CDR2 SVGAGI. This CDR3 comprises 16 residues. CDR3 DNA sequence: TGTGCCAGCAGTCGAACATTCCGGGACAGGGTAAATGAGCAGTTCTTC. This translates into CASSRTFRDRVNEQFF.

Only a few counts were recorded for this clonotype. The V call is TRBV7-9, the J call TRBJ2-2, with 12 bases aligning to TRBD2. CDR1 is SEHNR and CDR2 is FQNEAQ in the germline V gene (reference sequence). The CDR3 spans 19 residues. The ends lost 2 bases at V and 3 bases at J; junction bases unmatched: 10. This CDR3 reads CASSLIFLAGGPDTGELFF. The CDR3 DNA reads TGTGCCAGCAGCTTAATTTTCCTAGCGGGAGGGCCGGACACCGGGGAGCTGTTTTTT.

The J gene is TRBJ2-1, the V gene TRBV24-1; TRBD2 aligns across 8 bases. CDR1 and CDR2 from the germline V gene are KGHDR and SFDVKD. The CDR3 runs 15 residues. The trim removed 9 bases at V and 2 bases at J, leaving 8 bases unmatched. As DNA, the CDR3 is TGTGCCACCGCGCGGGTAGCGGGAACCTACAATGAGCAGTTCTTC. Translated, it gives CATARVAGTYNEQFF.